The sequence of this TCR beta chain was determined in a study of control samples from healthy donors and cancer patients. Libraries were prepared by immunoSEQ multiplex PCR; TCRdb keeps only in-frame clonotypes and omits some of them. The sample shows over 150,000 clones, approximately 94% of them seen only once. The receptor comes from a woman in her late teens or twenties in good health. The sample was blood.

The CDR3 DNA is TGCAGCGTTGAAGTAGGAGGGGGCAACACAGATACGCAGTATTTT. This codes for CSVEVGGGNTDTQYF. V is TRBV29-1 and J is TRBJ2-3, with a weak D call TRBD1 (7 bases). Trimming removed 1 base from V and 2 bases from J, with 13 bases in between. CDR3 length equals 15 residues. CDR1 and CDR2 from the germline V gene are SQVTM and ANQGSEA.